The rows below give T cell receptor beta chains drawn from one sample of a study of blood T cells in healthy people across ages. TCRdb independently ran MiXCR on the 5' RACE reads; one entry per CDR3 protein. Seen here are about 730,000 distinct CDR3 sequences, roughly 44% observed once, and the top ten hold roughly 19%. Material: blood. The source is a woman aged 55-69 years in good health. Each CDR3 is given with its conserved first and last residue. The D gene is left open where the match is weak. The size entry is marked missing in some rows and otherwise reads once, few, many or a size class.

NA	NA	TRBV6-6	TRBJ2-4	NA	CASSTSGTTAKNIQYF
NA	NA	TRBV27	TRBJ2-5	TGTGCCAGCACACGGGGGAACTACAATGAGCAGTACTTC	CASTRGNYNEQYF
NA	NA	TRBV21-1	TRBJ2-3	TGTGCCAACAGCAAAGGGAAGGGGGCGCAACAAGATACGCAGTATTTT	CANSKGKGAQQDTQYF
NA	NA	TRBV15	TRBJ1-1	TGTGCCACCGGGACGGCGGTGGCTAGCACTGAAGCTTTCTTT	CATGTAVASTEAFF
NA	NA	TRBV2	TRBJ2-3	TGTGCCAGCAGTGAAGCGGACCTTGATACGCAGTATTTT	CASSEADLDTQYF
NA	NA	TRBV4-1	TRBJ2-3	TGCGCCAGCAGCCAAGGCCTTAGCGGATACACAGATTCGCAGTATTTT	CASSQGLSGYTDSQYF
TRBD1	NA	TRBV18	TRBJ1-5	TGTGCCAGCTCACTGGACAGGGGTCCCGATCAGCCCCAGCATTTT	CASSLDRGPDQPQHF
TRBD2	NA	TRBV4-1	TRBJ2-3	TGCGCCAGCAGCCAAGCTACTGGACGACTAGCGGGAGGCCCAGATACGCAGTATTTT	CASSQATGRLAGGPDTQYF
TRBD1	NA	TRBV3-1	TRBJ2-7	TGTGCCAGCAGCCCCCAGACAGGGAACTACGAGCAGTACTTC	CASSPQTGNYEQYF
NA	many	TRBV15	TRBJ2-1	TGTGCCACCAGCAGATTTGTGGGGGGTAACAATGAGCAGTTCTTC	CATSRFVGGNNEQFF
TRBD1	few	TRBV6-1	TRBJ2-6	TGTGCCAGCACTAGGACAGGGGCGAGGTATACCGGGGCCAACGTCCTGACTTTC	CASTRTGARYTGANVLTF
NA	NA	TRBV6-2/TRBV6-3	TRBJ2-7	TGTGCCAGCAGTTACTCTTTCCAGAAACTTGAATACGAGCAGTACTTC	CASSYSFQKLEYEQYF
TRBD2	NA	TRBV24-1	TRBJ2-7	TGTGCCACGGCCGACCCGACTAGCGGGAGTCTGGGACCATGGTACGAGCAGTACTTC	CATADPTSGSLGPWYEQYF
NA	NA	TRBV29-1	TRBJ2-3	TGCACCGGAATGGTAGGAGATACGCAGTATTTT	CTGMVGDTQYF
NA	many	TRBV29-1	TRBJ2-3	TGCAGCGTTGTGCGAGTCCGTGGTCGGGGCCCTAGCACAGATACGCAGTATTTT	CSVVRVRGRGPSTDTQYF
TRBD1	NA	TRBV20-1	TRBJ1-2	TGCAGTGCTCCCACCTATCGCCGACAGGGCGCGGGGTTACGGGGCTACACCTTC	CSAPTYRRQGAGLRGYTF
TRBD2	NA	TRBV5-1	TRBJ2-5	TGCGCCGGCAGCTTGGTTGCGGGAGGGGAAGAGACCCAGTACTTC	CAGSLVAGGEETQYF
NA	NA	TRBV11-2	TRBJ2-5	TGTGCCAGCAGCTTCCAGATGGCGGGAGAGACCCAGTACTTC	CASSFQMAGETQYF
NA	NA	TRBV4-3	TRBJ2-1	TGCGCCAGCAGCCAAGGGCGGAAAAATGAGCAGTTCTTC	CASSQGRKNEQFF
NA	NA	TRBV21-1	TRBJ2-1	TGTGCCAGCGGCAAAGCCGAAAGGGGCAATGAGCAGTTCTTC	CASGKAERGNEQFF
TRBD2	many	TRBV20-1	TRBJ2-7	TGCAGTGCTCCTGATAGGACTAGCGGATACTACGAGCAGTACTTC	CSAPDRTSGYYEQYF
NA	few	TRBV27	TRBJ2-7	TGTGCCAGCACCAGACCGGGTAGCTACGAGCAGTACTTC	CASTRPGSYEQYF
NA	many	TRBV9	TRBJ2-3	TGTGCCAGCAGCGTAGTTAGCACAGATACGCAGTATTTT	CASSVVSTDTQYF
NA	few	TRBV20-1	TRBJ1-5	TGCAGTGCTAGGTGGGGGGACGGCAATCAGCCCCAGCATTTT	CSARWGDGNQPQHF
NA	many	TRBV28	TRBJ2-5	TGTGCCGTCAGCGGGCCACCGGAGACCCAGTACTTC	CAVSGPPETQYF
NA	NA	TRBV4-1	TRBJ2-3	TGCGCCAGCAGCCAAGAGTACAGCGCTAGCGGCACAGATACGCAGTATTTT	CASSQEYSASGTDTQYF
NA	many	TRBV5-1	TRBJ2-1	TGCGCCAGCAGGGGGGTATTCTACAATGAGCAGTTCTTC	CASRGVFYNEQFF
TRBD2	few	TRBV18	TRBJ2-7	TGTGCCAGCTCACGACGGGGGGGAGAAAGAACCTACGAGCAGTACTTC	CASSRRGGERTYEQYF
NA	many	TRBV4-2	TRBJ2-1	TGTGCCAGCAGCCAAGAGCGAGGAGGGGGGGACTATGAGCAGTTCTTC	CASSQERGGGDYEQFF
NA	NA	TRBV2	TRBJ2-5	TGTGCCAGCAGGGTACCAATGGCGGGGCAAGAGACCCAGTACTTC	CASRVPMAGQETQYF
NA	once	TRBV6-2/TRBV6-3	TRBJ2-5	TGTGCCTGCAGAACTCAAGCGGGAGAGACCCAGTACTTC	CACRTQAGETQYF
TRBD1	few	TRBV25-1	TRBJ2-7	TGTGCCAGCAGTTGGACAGGGGAGTGGCACGAGCAGTACTTC	CASSWTGEWHEQYF
TRBD1	NA	TRBV9	TRBJ2-7	TGTGCCAGCAGCGTAGACCGACAGGGGAGAAAAAACGAGCAGTACTTC	CASSVDRQGRKNEQYF
NA	NA	TRBV10-3	TRBJ2-1	TGTGCCATCAGAACGGACACACTCTCCTACGAGCAGTTCTTT	CAIRTDTLSYEQFF
NA	many	TRBV7-3	TRBJ2-7	TGTGCCAGCAGCTTAGAGGACAACGAGCAGTACTTC	CASSLEDNEQYF
NA	few	TRBV3-1	TRBJ2-3	TGTGCCAGCAGCCATTATGGGGATACGCAGTATTTT	CASSHYGDTQYF
NA	NA	TRBV18	TRBJ1-1	TGTGCCAGCTCACCGGCTTCTGCGGGCAGTGAAGCTTTCTTT	CASSPASAGSEAFF
NA	NA	TRBV27	TRBJ1-1	TGTGCCAGCAGCCTGACGGCGAACACTGGAGCTTTCTTT	CASSLTANTGAFF
TRBD1	NA	TRBV20-1	TRBJ1-5	TGCAGTGCGTGGACAGGGGGCAATCAGCCCCAGCATTTT	CSAWTGGNQPQHF
TRBD1	few	TRBV7-8	TRBJ2-7	TGTGCCAGCAGTCCGGACAGGATCACCTACGAGCAGTACTTC	CASSPDRITYEQYF
NA	NA	TRBV5-6	TRBJ2-7	TGTGCCAGCAGCTTGAGGGGGGATCTCAACTCCTACGAGCAGTACTTC	CASSLRGDLNSYEQYF
NA	NA	TRBV6-5	TRBJ2-7	TGTGCCAGCAGCGCCTCGGCCGCGGGCGTTTCCTACGAGCAGTACTTC	CASSASAAGVSYEQYF
NA	NA	TRBV29-1	TRBJ2-7	TGCAGCGTTGTGAGGGGAAGCTCCTACGAGCAGTACTTC	CSVVRGSSYEQYF
NA	NA	TRBV27	TRBJ2-3	TGTGCCAGCAGTTTAGATGCTAGCACAGATACGCAGTATTTT	CASSLDASTDTQYF
NA	few	TRBV4-1	TRBJ2-7	NA	CASSQDLWTRTGYEQYF
NA	few	TRBV12-3/TRBV12-4	TRBJ2-4	TGTGCCAGCAGTTTAGAGGGGGGGGCCAAAAACATTCAGTACTTC	CASSLEGGAKNIQYF
NA	few	TRBV20-1	TRBJ1-2	TGCAGTGCTCCCCCCCGGGGGAGGGGGGCTGGCTACACCTTC	CSAPPRGRGAGYTF
NA	NA	TRBV5-6	TRBJ1-1	TGTGCCAGCAGCTCCCCCGGCCTGGGTCAAAACACTGAAGCTTTCTTT	CASSSPGLGQNTEAFF
TRBD1	NA	TRBV9	TRBJ1-2	TGTGCCAGCAGCGCCAGGGACAGGGGGGGAGGCTACACCTTC	CASSARDRGGGYTF
NA	NA	TRBV7-2	TRBJ2-7	TGTGCCAGCAGCTTAGCACGAATTCTCTACAATGAGCAGTACTTC	CASSLARILYNEQYF
NA	NA	TRBV6-5	TRBJ2-3	TGTGCCAGCAGCGTTTCGTACACAGATACGCAGTATTTT	CASSVSYTDTQYF
NA	NA	TRBV5-1	TRBJ2-1	TGCGCCAGCAGCTTGAGGGGTCTACTAGACGGCTACAATGAGCAGTTCTTC	CASSLRGLLDGYNEQFF
TRBD1	NA	TRBV24-1	TRBJ2-3	TGTGCCACCAGTCCCGGGACAGGGGGTAAAGATACGCAGTATTTT	CATSPGTGGKDTQYF
NA	many	TRBV12-3/TRBV12-4	TRBJ2-5	TGTGCCAGCAGTTTAGAGGGTAGAACGACCCAGTACTTC	CASSLEGRTTQYF